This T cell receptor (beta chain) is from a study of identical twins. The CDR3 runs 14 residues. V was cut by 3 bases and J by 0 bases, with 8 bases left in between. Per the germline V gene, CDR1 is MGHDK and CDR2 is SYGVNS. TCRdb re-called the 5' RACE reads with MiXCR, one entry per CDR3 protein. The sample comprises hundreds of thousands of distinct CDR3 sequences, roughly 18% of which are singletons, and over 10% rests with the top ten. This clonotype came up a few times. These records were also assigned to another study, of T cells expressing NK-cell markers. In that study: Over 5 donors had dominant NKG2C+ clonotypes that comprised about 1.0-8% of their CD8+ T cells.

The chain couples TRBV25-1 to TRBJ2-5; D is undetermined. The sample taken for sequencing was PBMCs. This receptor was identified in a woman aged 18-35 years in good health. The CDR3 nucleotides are TGTGCCAGCAGTGAGAGACACTACCAAGAGACCCAGTACTTC. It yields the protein CASSERHYQETQYF. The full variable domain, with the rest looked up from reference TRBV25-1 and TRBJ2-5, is EADIYQTPRYLVIGTGKKITLECSQTMGHDKMYWYQQDPGMELHLIHYSYGVNSTEKGDLSSESTVSRIRTEHFPLTLESARPSHTSQYLCASSERHYQETQYFGPGTRLLVL.